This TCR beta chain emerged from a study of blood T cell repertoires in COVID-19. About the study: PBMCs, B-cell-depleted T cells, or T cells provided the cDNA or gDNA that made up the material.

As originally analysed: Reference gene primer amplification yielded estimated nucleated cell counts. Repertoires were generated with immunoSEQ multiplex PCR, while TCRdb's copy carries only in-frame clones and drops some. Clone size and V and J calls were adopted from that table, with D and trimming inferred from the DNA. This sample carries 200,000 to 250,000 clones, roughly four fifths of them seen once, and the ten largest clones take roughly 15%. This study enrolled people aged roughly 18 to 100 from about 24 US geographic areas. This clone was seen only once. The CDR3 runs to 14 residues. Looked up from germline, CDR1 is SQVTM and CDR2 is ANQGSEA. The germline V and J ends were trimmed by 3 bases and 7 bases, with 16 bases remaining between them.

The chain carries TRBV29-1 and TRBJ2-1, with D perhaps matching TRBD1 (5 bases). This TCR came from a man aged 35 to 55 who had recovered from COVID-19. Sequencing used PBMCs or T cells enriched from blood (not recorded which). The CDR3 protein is CSVDPGRTPNEQFF. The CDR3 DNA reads TGCAGCGTTGACCCAGGGCGTACTCCGAATGAGCAGTTCTTC.